This TCR beta chain was sequenced for a study of neoadjuvant anti-PD-1 for oral cavity cancer. Study information: Patients without progression got a fourth dose around day 43.

Time point indicated: after neoadjuvant nivolumab, at surgical resection. Patients had HPV-negative, locally advanced oral cavity squamous cell carcinoma. Generated by immunoSEQ multiplex PCR, the TCRdb table keeps only in-frame clones and is missing some. The sample holds roughly 14,000 clones, 70% to 85% seen once. The V and J ends lost 2 bases and 0 bases respectively, with 9 bases between them. The CDR3 has 15 amino acids. The V gene's germline CDR1 is SGHRS and CDR2 YFSETQ. The chain uses TRBV5-1 and TRBJ2-1; D unclear. Sequencing used PBMCs, obtained after nivolumab (anti-PD-1) treatment. This sequence originates from a person between 40 and 85 years old with oral cavity squamous cell carcinoma. CDR3 DNA sequence: TGCGCCAGCAGCTTTAGCTTGAGCTCCTACAATGAGCAGTTCTTC. It codes for CASSFSLSSYNEQFF.